The 22 T cell receptor beta chains below come from one sample, sequenced in a study of spatial heterogeneity in lung cancer. MiXCR, run by TCRdb on the 5' RACE reads, gives a single entry per CDR3 protein. This table holds around 89,000 distinct CDR3 sequences, more than 10% found once. Time point meaning: sample taken at primary tumor resection. Sequencing was performed on whole RNA extracted from tumor and nontumor lung tissue, or from frozen PBMC, and the material was left unsorted. The source material was PBMCs, sampled at surgery. The source of these receptors is a male donor with early-stage non-small cell lung cancer.

The chain links TRBV6-2 or TRBV6-3 to TRBJ1-1, with TRBD1 as a possible D gene (6 bases). The V gene lost 0 bases and the J gene lost 11 bases, with 16 bases spanning the gap. CDR3 size: 14 residues. Germline CDR1 reads MNHEY; CDR2 reads SVGEGT. CDR3 amino acids: CASSYSTGGPAAFF. The CDR3 DNA sequence: TGTGCCAGCAGTTACTCGACGGGGGGGCCCGCCGCTTTCTTT.

This chain connects TRBV20-1 to TRBJ1-5; D call uncertain. The CDR3 is 12 residues long. The V end was cut by 1 base, the J end by 4 bases, with 5 bases between. Germline-derived CDR1 and CDR2 are DFQATT and SNEGSKA (reference sequence). CDR3: CSARAGNQPQHF. CDR3 nucleotides: TGCAGTGCTAGAGCCGGGAATCAGCCCCAGCATTTT.

This chain joins TRBV10-3 and TRBJ2-7, with TRBD2 matching 8 bases. The CDR3 extends over 16 amino acids. Germline CDR1 reads ENHRY; CDR2 reads SYGVKD. V was pared by 3 bases and J by 0 bases, with 7 bases of the junction left unmatched. Here the CDR3 DNA reads TGTGCCATCAGTGAATCTGACAGCGGGGGCTCCTACGAGCAGTACTTC. This encodes CAISESDSGGSYEQYF.

This clonotype was recorded many times. The chain joins TRBV4-3 to TRBJ1-4, with D perhaps TRBD1 (5 bases). CDR1 and CDR2 from the germline V gene are LGHNA and YSLEER. This CDR3 has 17 residues. The V end lost 4 bases, the J end lost 3 bases, and 18 bases lay between the germline ends. The CDR3 spells CASSRSLGGDSNEKLFF. In DNA, the CDR3 is TGCGCCAGCAGCCGTTCTTTGGGAGGGGACTCTAATGAAAAACTGTTTTTT.

This clonotype was counted at least ten times. The rearrangement links TRBV10-3 to TRBJ1-2, with 9 bases fitting TRBD1. From germline, CDR1 is ENHRY and CDR2 SYGVKD. Losses at the gene ends were 3 bases for V and 2 bases for J; bases not matched to a gene: 13. This CDR3 spans 18 amino acids. As DNA, the CDR3 is TGTGCCATCAGTGACATTCCCCGGGACAGGGAAAGGAACTATGGCTACACCTTC. It translates to CAISDIPRDRERNYGYTF.

This clonotype has a handful of counts. V gene TRBV6-1 combines with J gene TRBJ2-2, with D possibly matching TRBD1 (5 bases). Trimming left V 2 bases short and J 4 bases short, with 14 bases between. The CDR3 covers 16 residues. Germline-derived CDR1 and CDR2 are MNHNS and SASEGT. As DNA, the CDR3 is TGTGCCAGCAGTGAACGACGACAGCAAACCACCGGGGAGCTGTTTTTT. Its protein is CASSERRQQTTGELFF.

The chain joins TRBV20-1 to TRBJ2-1; D is unclear. Germline assignment: CDR1 DFQATT and CDR2 SNEGSKA (reference sequence). The CDR3 sequence is 15 residues long. Trimming took 0 bases from V and 0 from J, leaving 9 bases between them. CDR3 sequence (DNA): TGCAGTGCTAGAGACAGGTTTAGCTCCTACAATGAGCAGTTCTTC. This gives the protein CSARDRFSSYNEQFF.

DNA for the CDR3: TGCGCCAGCTCCCCCCGGCGTACCAGCACAGATACGCAGTATTTT. Protein product: CASSPRRTSTDTQYF. This chain uses TRBV5-1 with TRBJ2-3, with no clear D. Germline loops: CDR1 SGHRS, CDR2 YFSETQ. CDR3 size: 15 residues. V was clipped by 7 bases and J by 0 bases, with 15 bases between them.

This clonotype was seen at least ten times. This rearrangement joins TRBV20-1 to TRBJ2-2; D is undetermined. This CDR3 is built from 14 residues. V was pared by 1 base and J by 5 bases, with 11 bases between. Germline values: CDR1 DFQATT, CDR2 SNEGSKA (reference sequence). The CDR3 loop reads CSARAPLGTGELFF. The CDR3, as DNA: TGCAGTGCTAGAGCCCCCCTGGGAACCGGGGAGCTGTTTTTT.

At least ten counts were recorded for this clonotype. The V call is TRBV24-1, the J call TRBJ1-4, with D possibly TRBD1 on 5 matching bases. CDR3 length equals 17 residues. V lost 4 bases and J lost 8, with 22 bases in between. Germline V gene data show CDR1 as KGHDR and CDR2 as SFDVKD. The CDR3: CATSELTATDKREKLFF. Written as DNA, the CDR3 is TGTGCCACCAGTGAGCTGACAGCGACGGACAAACGGGAAAAACTGTTTTTT.

The chain carries TRBV20-1 and TRBJ2-3, with 9 bases fitting TRBD1. Germline CDR1 and CDR2: DFQATT and SNEGSKA (reference sequence). The CDR3 is 15 amino acids. V gave up 6 bases and J gave up 0 bases; unmatched junction bases: 7. The CDR3, as DNA: TGCAGTGCAAAAACCGGGACAGGGAGCACAGATACGCAGTATTTT. Amino acids: CSAKTGTGSTDTQYF.

The chain employs TRBV12-3 or TRBV12-4 and TRBJ1-2, with D possibly being TRBD1 (5 bases). The CDR3 is 12 residues long. Trimming shortened V by 3 bases and J by 8 bases, and 10 bases separated the two germline ends. This CDR3 reads CASSFSGKGYTF. The CDR3 nucleotides are TGTGCCAGCAGTTTCTCAGGGAAAGGCTACACCTTC.

The chain couples TRBV29-1 to TRBJ2-3, with D perhaps given as TRBD1 or TRBD2 (5 bases each). This CDR3 comprises 11 residues. V was cut by 6 bases and J by 6 bases, with 10 bases left in between. Germline-derived CDR1 and CDR2 are SQVTM and ANQGSEA. For the CDR3, the DNA is TGCAGCGTCGGCAGGGAGGATACGCAGTATTTT. It yields the protein CSVGREDTQYF.

The chain has TRBV29-1 and TRBJ1-5, with D possibly being TRBD1 (6 bases). The CDR3 extends over 15 amino acids. V lost 4 bases, J lost 0 bases, and 13 bases lay in between. In germline, CDR1 is SQVTM, CDR2 ANQGSEA. CDR3: CSVAGHRDSNQPQHF. CDR3 DNA: TGCAGCGTTGCGGGACATCGAGATAGCAATCAGCCCCAGCATTTT. The full variable domain, rest sourced from reference TRBV29-1 and TRBJ1-5, is SAVISQKPSRDICQRGTSLTIQCQVDSQVTMMFWYRQQPGQSLTLIATANQGSEATYESGFVIDKFPISRPNLTFSTLTVSNMSPEDSSIYLCSVAGHRDSNQPQHFGDGTRLSIL.

A few counts support this clonotype. This sequence joins TRBV24-1 and TRBJ1-1, with 7 bases that match TRBD1. The CDR3 runs to 14 residues. The germline V gene encodes CDR1 KGHDR and CDR2 SFDVKD. Trimming at V came to 5 bases and at J to 1 base, leaving 3 bases not matched to a gene. CDR3 sequence reads: CATSGTGENTEAFF. CDR3 DNA: TGTGCCACCAGTGGGACAGGTGAGAACACTGAAGCTTTCTTT.

This clonotype was counted at least ten times. This chain links TRBV9 with TRBJ2-5; 9 nucleotides align to TRBD1. Trimming removed 4 bases from V and 3 bases from J; junction bases left unmatched: 4. The CDR3 spans 14 residues. Germline V lookup: CDR1 SGDLS, CDR2 YYNGEE. The CDR3 nucleotides are TGTGCCAGCAGCTCCGACAGGGGGAAAGAGACCCAGTACTTC. Protein sequence: CASSSDRGKETQYF.

As concerns this clonotype: Since a much larger clone is just one base distant, this may be a read error. V usage is TRBV12-3 or TRBV12-4 and J usage is TRBJ1-2; D remains ambiguous. The CDR3 is made up of 10 amino acids. V shed 8 bases and J shed 7 bases, with 8 bases lying between them. CDR3 nucleotide sequence: TGTGCCAGCGGTAGAGGTGGCTACACCTTC. It codes for CASGRGGYTF.

This clonotype appeared many times. A junction end diverges from the germline sequence, so it may reflect a read error. The V and J genes are TRBV29-1 and TRBJ1-1, with no clear D. The CDR3 is 10 amino acids. Germline CDR1 and CDR2: SQVTM and ANQGSEA. The CDR3 coding sequence is TGCAGCGTTGCCCGCTCCTATAGGATCTTT. Translation gives CSVARSYRIF.

Many counts were recorded for this clonotype. The chain uses TRBV5-6 and TRBJ1-1; D call uncertain. The CDR3 has 14 residues. CDR1 and CDR2 from the germline V gene are SGHDT and YYEEEE. V dropped 6 bases and J dropped 4 bases, with 16 bases sitting between them. CDR3 sequence (DNA): TGTGCCAGCATTCCGGGCCCTGGGTTCACTGAAGCTTTCTTT. Its translation is CASIPGPGFTEAFF.

This clonotype was seen only a few times. The CDR3 here is CASKERGSKNIQYF. The DNA for the CDR3 is TGTGCCAGTAAGGAGCGGGGATCCAAAAACATTCAGTACTTC. The chain carries TRBV19 and TRBJ2-4; TRBD2 matches 7 bases. The CDR3 totals 14 residues. Germline assignment: CDR1 LNHDA and CDR2 SQIVND (reference sequence). The V segment lost 7 bases and the J segment 2 bases; nucleotides outside the gene matches: 5.

The chain employs TRBV14 and TRBJ2-7, with D possibly TRBD2 on 6 matching bases. Trimming pared 2 bases from V and 4 bases from J, leaving 15 bases between. Germline CDR1 and CDR2: SGHDN and FVKESK. This CDR3 has 15 amino acids. The CDR3 DNA reads TGTGCCAGCAGCCAATTCCGGGAGCTGGGGTACGAGCAGTACTTC. Its translation is CASSQFRELGYEQYF.

This clonotype occurred a few times. V gene TRBV6-2 or TRBV6-3 combines with J gene TRBJ2-7; 9 bases align to TRBD1. The CDR3 spans 15 residues. Germline V CDR1 and CDR2: MNHEY, SVGEGT. Trimming removed 3 bases from V and 2 bases from J; junction bases left unmatched: 5. CDR3 amino acids: CASSYSTGGAYEQYF. CDR3 sequence (DNA): TGTGCCAGCAGTTATTCGACAGGGGGAGCCTACGAGCAGTACTTC.